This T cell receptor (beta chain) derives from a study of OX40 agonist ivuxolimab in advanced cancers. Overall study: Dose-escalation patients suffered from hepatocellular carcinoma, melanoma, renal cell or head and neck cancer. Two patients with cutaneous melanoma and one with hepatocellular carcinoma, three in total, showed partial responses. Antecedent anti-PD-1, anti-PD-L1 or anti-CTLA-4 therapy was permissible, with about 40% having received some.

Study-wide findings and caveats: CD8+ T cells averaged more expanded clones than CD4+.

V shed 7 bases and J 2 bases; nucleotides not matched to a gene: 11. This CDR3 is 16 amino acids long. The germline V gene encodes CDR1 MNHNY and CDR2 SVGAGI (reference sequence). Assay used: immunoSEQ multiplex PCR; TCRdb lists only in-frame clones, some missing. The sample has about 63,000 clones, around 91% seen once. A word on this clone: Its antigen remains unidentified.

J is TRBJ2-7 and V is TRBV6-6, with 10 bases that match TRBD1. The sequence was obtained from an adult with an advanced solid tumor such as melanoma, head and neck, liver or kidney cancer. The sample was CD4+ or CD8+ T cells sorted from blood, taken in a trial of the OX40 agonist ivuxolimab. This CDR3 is CASTNGRDRGPYEQYF. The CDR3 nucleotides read TGTGCCAGCACCAACGGGAGGGACAGGGGCCCCTACGAGCAGTACTTC.